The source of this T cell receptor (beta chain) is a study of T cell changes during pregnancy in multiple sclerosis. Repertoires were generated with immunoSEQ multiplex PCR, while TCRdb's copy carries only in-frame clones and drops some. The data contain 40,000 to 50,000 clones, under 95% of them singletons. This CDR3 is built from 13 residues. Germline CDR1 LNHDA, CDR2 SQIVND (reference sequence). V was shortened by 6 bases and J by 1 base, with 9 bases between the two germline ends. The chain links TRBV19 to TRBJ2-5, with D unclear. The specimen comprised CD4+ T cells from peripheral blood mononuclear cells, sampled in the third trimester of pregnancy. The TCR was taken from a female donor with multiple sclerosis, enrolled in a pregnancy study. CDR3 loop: CASSRVLQETQYF. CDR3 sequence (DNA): TGTGCCAGTAGCCGGGTCCTCCAAGAGACCCAGTACTTC. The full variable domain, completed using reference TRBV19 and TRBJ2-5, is DGGITQSPKYLFRKEGQNVTLSCEQNLNHDAMYWYRQDPGQGLRLIYYSQIVNDFQKGDIAEGYSVSREKKESFPLTVTSAQKNPTAFYLCASSRVLQETQYFGPGTRLLVL.